Listed below are T cell receptor beta chains from one sample, sequenced in a study of T cell responses to AZD1222 COVID-19 vaccine. Clones were sequenced by immunoSEQ multiplex PCR, and TCRdb holds only the in-frame ones, with some missing. The data show more than 150,000 clones, 90% to 95% seen once. The input for sequencing was peripheral blood, taken 28 days after the second AZD1222 dose. The receptors derive from an adult who received the AZD1222 COVID-19 vaccine. Each CDR3 is given with its conserved first and last residue.

j_call: TRBJ1-4
v_call: TRBV19
cdr3_aa: CASTPGGINEKLFF

j_call: TRBJ1-2
v_call: TRBV12-3/TRBV12-4
cdr3_aa: CVVGLGGYGYTF

j_call: TRBJ2-5
v_call: TRBV19
cdr3_aa: CASSMERSQETQYF

j_call: TRBJ1-2
v_call: TRBV13
cdr3_aa: CASSPSWTAYGYTF

j_call: TRBJ1-6
v_call: TRBV11-2
cdr3_aa: CASSRTGSTYNSPLHF

j_call: TRBJ1-3
v_call: TRBV5-1
cdr3_aa: CASSDPTSGNTIYF

j_call: TRBJ2-1
v_call: TRBV28
cdr3_aa: CASSDRSTPGQGLYNEQFF

j_call: TRBJ1-4
v_call: TRBV20-1
cdr3_aa: CSVYGEKLFF

j_call: TRBJ1-1
v_call: TRBV2
cdr3_aa: CASRGTGGQNTEAFF

j_call: TRBJ1-3
v_call: TRBV19
cdr3_aa: CASSTNSGNTIYF

j_call: TRBJ1-2
v_call: TRBV9
cdr3_aa: CASSRPEGGYTF

j_call: TRBJ1-1
v_call: TRBV10-1
cdr3_aa: CASSESSQGEAFF

j_call: TRBJ2-3
v_call: TRBV4-3
cdr3_aa: CASSQEMAGGVHTQYF

j_call: TRBJ1-2
v_call: TRBV27
cdr3_aa: CASSFVLGDSVRIGLYGYTF

j_call: TRBJ2-1
v_call: TRBV19
cdr3_aa: CASSTWADRDAEQFF

j_call: TRBJ1-2
v_call: TRBV7-9
cdr3_aa: CASSGTGTVMNYGYTF

j_call: TRBJ2-5
v_call: TRBV6-2/TRBV6-3
cdr3_aa: CASSGHSGGAGETQYF

j_call: TRBJ2-7
v_call: TRBV19
cdr3_aa: CASSISRASYEQYF

j_call: TRBJ1-4
v_call: TRBV6-6
cdr3_aa: CASTLRDEKLFF

j_call: TRBJ1-4
v_call: TRBV5-4
cdr3_aa: CASSPGGDPLSNEKLFF

j_call: TRBJ2-3
v_call: TRBV7-9
cdr3_aa: CASSSNKPPTSGVIDTQYF

j_call: TRBJ2-7
v_call: TRBV6-5
cdr3_aa: CASSRTASYEQYF

j_call: TRBJ1-5
v_call: TRBV28
cdr3_aa: CASSSTTQPQHF

j_call: TRBJ2-1
v_call: TRBV7-2
cdr3_aa: CASSLGVGTSNEQFF

j_call: TRBJ2-5
v_call: TRBV19
cdr3_aa: CASNHGGNQETQYF

j_call: TRBJ2-3
v_call: TRBV5-1
cdr3_aa: CASSRSLIDTQYF

j_call: TRBJ1-1
v_call: TRBV5-6
cdr3_aa: CASSLGDRLNTEAFF

j_call: TRBJ1-1
v_call: TRBV6-5
cdr3_aa: CASSPRVYTEAFF

j_call: TRBJ1-3
v_call: TRBV9
cdr3_aa: CASSVETGAGNTIYF

j_call: TRBJ1-4
v_call: TRBV4-3
cdr3_aa: CASSQDSGKYEKLFF

j_call: TRBJ2-2
v_call: TRBV3-1/TRBV3-2
cdr3_aa: CASSQVVPRVSLNTGELFF

j_call: TRBJ2-1
v_call: TRBV12-3/TRBV12-4
cdr3_aa: CASSFGTSNEQFF

j_call: TRBJ1-1
v_call: TRBV11-3
cdr3_aa: CASSLVYGAQYKTEAFF

j_call: TRBJ1-2
v_call: TRBV27
cdr3_aa: CASSGWGYGYTF

j_call: TRBJ1-4
v_call: TRBV11-3
cdr3_aa: CASSRTATNEKLFF

j_call: TRBJ1-6
v_call: TRBV27
cdr3_aa: CASSPWDANSPLHF

j_call: TRBJ1-1
v_call: TRBV6-5
cdr3_aa: CASSPTPNTEAFF

j_call: TRBJ2-5
v_call: TRBV11-1
cdr3_aa: CASSLGPGTLGETQYF

j_call: TRBJ1-3
v_call: TRBV15
cdr3_aa: CATSRAAGAGNTIYF

j_call: TRBJ2-2
v_call: TRBV7-2
cdr3_aa: CASASGSANTGELFF